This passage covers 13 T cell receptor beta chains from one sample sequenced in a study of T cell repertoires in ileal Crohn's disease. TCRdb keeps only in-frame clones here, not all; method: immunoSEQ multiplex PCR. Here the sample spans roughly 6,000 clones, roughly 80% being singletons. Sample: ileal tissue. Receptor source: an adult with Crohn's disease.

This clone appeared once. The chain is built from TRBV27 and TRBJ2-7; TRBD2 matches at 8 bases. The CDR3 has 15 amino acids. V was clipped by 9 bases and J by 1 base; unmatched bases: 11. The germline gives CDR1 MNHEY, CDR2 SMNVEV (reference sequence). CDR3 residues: CASVLAESHSYEQYF. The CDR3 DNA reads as TGTGCCAGTGTACTAGCGGAGTCCCATTCCTACGAGCAGTACTTC.

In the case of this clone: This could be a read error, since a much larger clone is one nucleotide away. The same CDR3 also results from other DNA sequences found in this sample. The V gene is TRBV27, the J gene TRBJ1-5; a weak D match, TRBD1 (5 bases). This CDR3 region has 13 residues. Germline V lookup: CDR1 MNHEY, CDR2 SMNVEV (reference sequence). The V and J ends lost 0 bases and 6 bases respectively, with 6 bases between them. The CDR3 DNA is TGTGCCAGCAGTTTATCAGGGGTTCAGCCCCAGCATTTT. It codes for CASSLSGVQPQHF.

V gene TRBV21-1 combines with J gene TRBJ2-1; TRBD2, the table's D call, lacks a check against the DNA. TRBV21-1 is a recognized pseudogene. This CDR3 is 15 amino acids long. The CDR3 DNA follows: TGTGCCAGCAGCAACACCGGGACTAGCGACAATGAGCAGTTCTTC. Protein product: CASSNTGTSDNEQFF.

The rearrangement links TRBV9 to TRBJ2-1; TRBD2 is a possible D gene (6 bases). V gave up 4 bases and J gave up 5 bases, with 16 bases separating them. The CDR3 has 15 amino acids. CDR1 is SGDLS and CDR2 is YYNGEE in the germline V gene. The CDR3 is CASSLGRTTHNEQFF. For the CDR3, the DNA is TGTGCCAGCAGCCTTGGTAGGACTACTCACAATGAGCAGTTCTTC.

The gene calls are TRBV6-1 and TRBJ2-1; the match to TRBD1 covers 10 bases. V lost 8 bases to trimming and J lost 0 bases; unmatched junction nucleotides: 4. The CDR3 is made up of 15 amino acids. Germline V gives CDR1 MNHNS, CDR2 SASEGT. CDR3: CASRQGASSYNEQFF. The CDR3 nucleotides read TGTGCCAGCCGACAGGGGGCTAGCTCCTACAATGAGCAGTTCTTC.

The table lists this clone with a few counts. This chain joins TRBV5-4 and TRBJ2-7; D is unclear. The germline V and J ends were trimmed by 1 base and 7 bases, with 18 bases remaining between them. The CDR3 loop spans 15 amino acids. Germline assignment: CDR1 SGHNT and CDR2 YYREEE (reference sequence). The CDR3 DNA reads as TGTGCCAGCAGCTTGAGGAGAGACTCCTACGTGGAGCAGTACTTC. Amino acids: CASSLRRDSYVEQYF.

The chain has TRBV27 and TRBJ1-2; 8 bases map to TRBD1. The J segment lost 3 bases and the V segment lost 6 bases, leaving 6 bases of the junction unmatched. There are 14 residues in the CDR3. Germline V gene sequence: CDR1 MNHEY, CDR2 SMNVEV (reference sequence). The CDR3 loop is CASRLQGGYYGYTF. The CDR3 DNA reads TGTGCCAGCAGGTTACAGGGGGGATACTATGGCTACACCTTC.

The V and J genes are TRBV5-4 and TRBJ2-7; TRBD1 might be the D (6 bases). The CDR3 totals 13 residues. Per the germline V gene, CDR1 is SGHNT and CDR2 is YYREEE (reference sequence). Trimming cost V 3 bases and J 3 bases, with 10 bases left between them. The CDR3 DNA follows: TGTGCCAGCAGCTCCGGGACATACTACGAGCAGTACTTC. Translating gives CASSSGTYYEQYF.

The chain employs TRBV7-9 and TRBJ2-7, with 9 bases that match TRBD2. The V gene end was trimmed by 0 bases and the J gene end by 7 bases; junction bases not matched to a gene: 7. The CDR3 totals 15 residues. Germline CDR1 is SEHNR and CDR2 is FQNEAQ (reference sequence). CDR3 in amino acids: CASSLASGRTQEQYF. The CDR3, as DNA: TGTGCCAGCAGCTTAGCCAGCGGGAGGACGCAGGAGCAGTACTTC. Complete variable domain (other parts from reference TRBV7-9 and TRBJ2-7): DTGVSQNPRHKITKRGQNVTFRCDPISEHNRLYWYRQTLGQGPEFLTYFQNEAQLEKSRLLSDRFSAERPKGSFSTLEIQRTEQGDSAMYLCASSLASGRTQEQYFGPGTRLTVT.

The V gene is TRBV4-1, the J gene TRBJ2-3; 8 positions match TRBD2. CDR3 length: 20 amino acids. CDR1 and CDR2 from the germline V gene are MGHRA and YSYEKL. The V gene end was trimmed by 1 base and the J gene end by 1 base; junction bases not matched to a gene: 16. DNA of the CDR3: TGCGCCAGCAGCCAAGTTCCTAGCGGGCCGCTGCAAGGGGGCACAGATACGCAGTATTTT. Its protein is CASSQVPSGPLQGGTDTQYF.

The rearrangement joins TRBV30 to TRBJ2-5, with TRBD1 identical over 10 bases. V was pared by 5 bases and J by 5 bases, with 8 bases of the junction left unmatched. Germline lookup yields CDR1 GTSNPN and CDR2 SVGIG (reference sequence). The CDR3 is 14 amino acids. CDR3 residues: CAWGQTGGRETQYF. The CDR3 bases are TGTGCCTGGGGACAGACAGGGGGCCGTGAGACCCAGTACTTC.

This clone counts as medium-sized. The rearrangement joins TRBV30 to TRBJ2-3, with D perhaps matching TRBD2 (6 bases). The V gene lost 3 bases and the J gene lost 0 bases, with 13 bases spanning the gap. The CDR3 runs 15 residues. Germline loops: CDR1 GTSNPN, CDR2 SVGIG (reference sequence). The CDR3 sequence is CAWSYIADSTDTQYF. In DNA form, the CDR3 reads TGTGCCTGGAGCTACATAGCGGATAGCACAGATACGCAGTATTTT. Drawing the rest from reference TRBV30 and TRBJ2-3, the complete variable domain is SQTIHQWPATLVQPVGSPLSLECTVEGTSNPNLYWYRQAAGRGLQLLFYSVGIGQISSEVPQNLSASRPQDRQFILSSKKLLLSDSGFYLCAWSYIADSTDTQYFGPGTRLTVL.

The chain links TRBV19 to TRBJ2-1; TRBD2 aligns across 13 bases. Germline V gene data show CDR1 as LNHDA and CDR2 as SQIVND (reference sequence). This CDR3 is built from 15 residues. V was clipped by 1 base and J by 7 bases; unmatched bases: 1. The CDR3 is CASSIGLAGGNEQFF. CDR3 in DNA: TGTGCCAGTAGTATAGGACTAGCGGGAGGAAATGAGCAGTTCTTC.